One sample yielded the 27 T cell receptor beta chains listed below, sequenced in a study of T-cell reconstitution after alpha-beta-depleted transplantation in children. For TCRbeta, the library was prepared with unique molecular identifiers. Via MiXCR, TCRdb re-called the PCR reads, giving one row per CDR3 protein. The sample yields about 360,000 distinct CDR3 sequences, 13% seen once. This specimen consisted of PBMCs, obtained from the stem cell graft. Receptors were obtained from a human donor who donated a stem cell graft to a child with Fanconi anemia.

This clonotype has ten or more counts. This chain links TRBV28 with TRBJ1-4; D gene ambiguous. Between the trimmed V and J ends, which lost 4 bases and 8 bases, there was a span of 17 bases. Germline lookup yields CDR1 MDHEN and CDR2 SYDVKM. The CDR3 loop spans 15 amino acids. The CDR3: CASSWERRRREKLFF. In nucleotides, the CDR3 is TGTGCCAGCAGTTGGGAGCGTCGCCGTCGCGAAAAACTGTTTTTT.

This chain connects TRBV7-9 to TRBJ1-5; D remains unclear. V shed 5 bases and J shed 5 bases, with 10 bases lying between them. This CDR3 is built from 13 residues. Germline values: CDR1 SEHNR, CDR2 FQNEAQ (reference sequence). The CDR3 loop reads CASSPGGDQPQHF. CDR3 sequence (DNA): TGTGCCAGCAGCCCAGGTGGTGATCAGCCCCAGCATTTT.

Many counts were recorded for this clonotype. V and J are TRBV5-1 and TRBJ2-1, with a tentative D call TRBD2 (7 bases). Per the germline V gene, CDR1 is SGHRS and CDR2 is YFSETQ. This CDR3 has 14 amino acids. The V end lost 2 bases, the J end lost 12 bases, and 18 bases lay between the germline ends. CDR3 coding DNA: TGCGCCAGCAGCTTAGATCCGGGGGGCGTAGGGCAGTTCTTC. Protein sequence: CASSLDPGGVGQFF.

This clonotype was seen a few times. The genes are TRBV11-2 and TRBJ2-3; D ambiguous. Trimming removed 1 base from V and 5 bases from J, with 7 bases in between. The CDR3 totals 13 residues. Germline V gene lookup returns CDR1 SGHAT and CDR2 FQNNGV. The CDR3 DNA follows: TGTGCCAGCAGCTTAGGTCGTGAAGATACGCAGTATTTT. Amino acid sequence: CASSLGREDTQYF.

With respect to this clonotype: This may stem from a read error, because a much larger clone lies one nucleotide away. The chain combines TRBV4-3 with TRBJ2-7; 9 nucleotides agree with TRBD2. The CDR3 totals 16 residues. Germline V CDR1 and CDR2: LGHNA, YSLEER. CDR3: CGSSQDAGGFSYEQYF. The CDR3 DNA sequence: TGCGGCAGCAGCCAAGATGCGGGGGGGTTCTCCTACGAGCAGTACTTC.

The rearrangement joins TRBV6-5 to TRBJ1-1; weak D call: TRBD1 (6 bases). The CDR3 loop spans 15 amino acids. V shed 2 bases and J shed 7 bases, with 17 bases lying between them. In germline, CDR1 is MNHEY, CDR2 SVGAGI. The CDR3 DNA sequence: TGTGCCAGCAGTTACATCCCGGGACATGCGGGTGAAGCTTTCTTT. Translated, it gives CASSYIPGHAGEAFF.

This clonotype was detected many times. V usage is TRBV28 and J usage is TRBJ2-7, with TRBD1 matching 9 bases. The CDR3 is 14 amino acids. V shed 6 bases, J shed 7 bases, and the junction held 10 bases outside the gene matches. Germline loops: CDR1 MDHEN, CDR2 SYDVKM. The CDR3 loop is CASRSGTGRGEQYV. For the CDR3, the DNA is TGTGCCAGCAGATCCGGGACAGGGCGAGGAGAGCAGTACGTC.

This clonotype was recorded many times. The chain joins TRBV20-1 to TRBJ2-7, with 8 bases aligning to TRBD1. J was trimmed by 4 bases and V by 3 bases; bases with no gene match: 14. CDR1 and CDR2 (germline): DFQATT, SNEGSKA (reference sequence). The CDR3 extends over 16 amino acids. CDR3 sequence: CSASWGQEGFYYEQYF. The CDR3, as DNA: TGCAGTGCTAGTTGGGGACAGGAGGGATTTTATTACGAGCAGTACTTC.

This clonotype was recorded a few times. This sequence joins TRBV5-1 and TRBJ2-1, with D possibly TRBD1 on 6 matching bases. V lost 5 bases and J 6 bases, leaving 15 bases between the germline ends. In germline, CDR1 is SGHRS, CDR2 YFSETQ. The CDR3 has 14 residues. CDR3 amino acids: CASRQRQAFNEQFF. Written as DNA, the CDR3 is TGCGCCAGCAGGCAGAGACAGGCGTTCAATGAGCAGTTCTTC.

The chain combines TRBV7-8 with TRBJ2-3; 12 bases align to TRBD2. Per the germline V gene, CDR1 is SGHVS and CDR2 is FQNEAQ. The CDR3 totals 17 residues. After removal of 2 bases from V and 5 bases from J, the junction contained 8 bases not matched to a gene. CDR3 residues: CASSLRLAGGIGDTQYF. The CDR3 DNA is TGTGCCAGCAGCTTAAGGCTAGCGGGGGGGATAGGAGATACGCAGTATTTT.

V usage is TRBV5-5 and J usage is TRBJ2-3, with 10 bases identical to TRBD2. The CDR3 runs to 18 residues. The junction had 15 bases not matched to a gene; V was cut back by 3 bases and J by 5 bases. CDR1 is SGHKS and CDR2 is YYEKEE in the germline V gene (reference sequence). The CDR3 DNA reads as TGTGCCAGCAGCTCCCCCGTCGGTCAGCGGGGGGGCCAAGATACGCAGTATTTT. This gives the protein CASSSPVGQRGGQDTQYF. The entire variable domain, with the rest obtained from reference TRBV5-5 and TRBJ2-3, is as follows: DAGVTQSPTHLIKTRGQQVTLRCSPISGHKSVSWYQQVLGQGPQFIFQYYEKEERGRGNFPDRFSARQFPNYSSELNVNALLLGDSALYLCASSSPVGQRGGQDTQYFGPGTRLTVL.

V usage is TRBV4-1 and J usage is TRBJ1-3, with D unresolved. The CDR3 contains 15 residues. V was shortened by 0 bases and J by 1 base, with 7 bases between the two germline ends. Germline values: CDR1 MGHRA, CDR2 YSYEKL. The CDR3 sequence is CASSQDRRSGNTIYF. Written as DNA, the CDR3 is TGCGCCAGCAGCCAAGATCGACGATCTGGAAACACCATATATTTT.

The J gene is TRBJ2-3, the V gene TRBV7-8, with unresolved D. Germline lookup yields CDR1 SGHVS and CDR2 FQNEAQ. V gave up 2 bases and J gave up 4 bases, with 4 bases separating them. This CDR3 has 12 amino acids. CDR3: CASSLYSDTQYF. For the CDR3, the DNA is TGTGCCAGCAGCTTATATTCAGATACGCAGTATTTT.

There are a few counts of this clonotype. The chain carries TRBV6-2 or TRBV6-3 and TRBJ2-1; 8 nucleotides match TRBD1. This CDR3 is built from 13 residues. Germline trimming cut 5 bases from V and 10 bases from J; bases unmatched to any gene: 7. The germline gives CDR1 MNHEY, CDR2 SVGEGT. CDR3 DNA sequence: TGTGCCAGCAGTGAGACAGGGGAAAGCGAGCAGTTCTTC. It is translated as CASSETGESEQFF.

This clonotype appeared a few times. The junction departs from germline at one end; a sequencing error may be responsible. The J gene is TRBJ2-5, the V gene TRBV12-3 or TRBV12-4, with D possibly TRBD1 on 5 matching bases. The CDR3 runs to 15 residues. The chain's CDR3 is CASSLQAGIQETQHF. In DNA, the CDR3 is TGTGCCAGCAGTTTACAGGCAGGGATACAAGAGACCCAGCACTTC.

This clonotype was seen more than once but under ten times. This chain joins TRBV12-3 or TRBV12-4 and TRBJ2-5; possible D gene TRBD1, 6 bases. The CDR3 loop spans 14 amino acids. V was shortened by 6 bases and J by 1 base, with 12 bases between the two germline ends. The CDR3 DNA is TGTGCCAGCAGCTCGACAGGCCCCCAAGAGACCCAGTACTTC. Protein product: CASSSTGPQETQYF.

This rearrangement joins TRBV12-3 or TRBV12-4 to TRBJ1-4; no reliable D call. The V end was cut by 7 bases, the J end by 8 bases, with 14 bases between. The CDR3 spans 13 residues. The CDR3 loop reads CASTVRSGEKLFF. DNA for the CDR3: TGTGCCAGCACCGTCCGGTCGGGGGAAAAACTGTTTTTT.

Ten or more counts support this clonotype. The chain's CDR3 is CAISDGGGRQAGTGELFF. As DNA, the CDR3 is TGTGCCATCAGTGATGGGGGGGGCCGACAGGCGGGCACCGGGGAGCTGTTTTTT. The chain employs TRBV10-3 and TRBJ2-2; D might be TRBD2 (7 bases). CDR3 size: 18 residues. From germline, CDR1 is ENHRY and CDR2 SYGVKD. The V gene lost 3 bases and the J gene lost 4 bases, with 21 bases spanning the gap.

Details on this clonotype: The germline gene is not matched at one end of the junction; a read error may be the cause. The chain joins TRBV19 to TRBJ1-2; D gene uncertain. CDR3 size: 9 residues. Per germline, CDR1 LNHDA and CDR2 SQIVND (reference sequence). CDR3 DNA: TGTGCAATTAGGACCATCCCATTCTTC. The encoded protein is CAIRTIPFF.

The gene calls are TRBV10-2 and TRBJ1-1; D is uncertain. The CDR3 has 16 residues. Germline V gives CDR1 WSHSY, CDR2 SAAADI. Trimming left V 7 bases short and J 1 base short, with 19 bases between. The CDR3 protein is CASTLSVDGKNTEAFF. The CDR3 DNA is TGCGCCAGCACCCTGAGTGTAGACGGAAAGAACACTGAAGCTTTCTTT.

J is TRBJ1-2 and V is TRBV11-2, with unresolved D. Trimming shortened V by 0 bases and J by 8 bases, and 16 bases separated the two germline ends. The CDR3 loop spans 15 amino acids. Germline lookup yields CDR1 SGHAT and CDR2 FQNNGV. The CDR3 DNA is TGTGCCAGCAGCTTAGATTTGGGTTGGGGAGGCGGCTACACCTTC. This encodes CASSLDLGWGGGYTF.

CDR3: CASRRARDSFDLNEKLFF. CDR3 bases: TGCGCCAGCAGAAGGGCCCGGGACAGTTTCGATCTTAATGAAAAACTGTTTTTT. The chain employs TRBV5-1 and TRBJ1-4; 7 bases are shared with TRBD1. With 5 bases clipped from V and 4 bases from J, the junction kept 17 bases outside the gene matches. Germline lookup yields CDR1 SGHRS and CDR2 YFSETQ. The CDR3 covers 18 residues.

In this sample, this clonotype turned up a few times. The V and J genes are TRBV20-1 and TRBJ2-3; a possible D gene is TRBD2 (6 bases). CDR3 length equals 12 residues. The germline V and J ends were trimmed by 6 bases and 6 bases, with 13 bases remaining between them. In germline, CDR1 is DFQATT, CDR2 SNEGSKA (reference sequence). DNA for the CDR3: TGCAGTGCCAGGACTAAAAGGGATACGCAGTATTTT. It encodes CSARTKRDTQYF.

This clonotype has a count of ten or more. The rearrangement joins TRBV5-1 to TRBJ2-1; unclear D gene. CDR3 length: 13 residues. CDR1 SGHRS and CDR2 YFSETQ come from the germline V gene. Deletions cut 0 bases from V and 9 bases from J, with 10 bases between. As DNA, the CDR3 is TGCGCCAGCAGCTTGGAATCCGGAACTGAGCAGTTCTTC. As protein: CASSLESGTEQFF.

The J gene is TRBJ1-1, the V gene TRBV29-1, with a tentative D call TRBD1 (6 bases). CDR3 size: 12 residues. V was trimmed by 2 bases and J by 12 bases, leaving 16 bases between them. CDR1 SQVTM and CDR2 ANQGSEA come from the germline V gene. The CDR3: CSVETGLRGSFF. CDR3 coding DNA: TGCAGCGTTGAAACGGGGTTAAGGGGGTCTTTCTTT.

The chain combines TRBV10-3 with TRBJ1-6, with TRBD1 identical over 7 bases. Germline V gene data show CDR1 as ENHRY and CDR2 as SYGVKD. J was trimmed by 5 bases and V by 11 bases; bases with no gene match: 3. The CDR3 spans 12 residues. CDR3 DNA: TGTGCCTCCGGACAGGATAATTCACCCCTCCACTTT. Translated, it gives CASGQDNSPLHF.

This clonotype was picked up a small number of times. CDR3 in amino acids: CASSTTGTANNEQFF. DNA for the CDR3: TGTGCCAGTAGTACTACCGGGACAGCAAACAATGAGCAGTTCTTC. The chain carries TRBV19 and TRBJ2-1, with 7 positions matching TRBD1. Trimming took 4 bases from V and 5 from J; bases not matched to a gene: 8. CDR3 length: 15 residues. Germline loops: CDR1 LNHDA, CDR2 SQIVND (reference sequence).